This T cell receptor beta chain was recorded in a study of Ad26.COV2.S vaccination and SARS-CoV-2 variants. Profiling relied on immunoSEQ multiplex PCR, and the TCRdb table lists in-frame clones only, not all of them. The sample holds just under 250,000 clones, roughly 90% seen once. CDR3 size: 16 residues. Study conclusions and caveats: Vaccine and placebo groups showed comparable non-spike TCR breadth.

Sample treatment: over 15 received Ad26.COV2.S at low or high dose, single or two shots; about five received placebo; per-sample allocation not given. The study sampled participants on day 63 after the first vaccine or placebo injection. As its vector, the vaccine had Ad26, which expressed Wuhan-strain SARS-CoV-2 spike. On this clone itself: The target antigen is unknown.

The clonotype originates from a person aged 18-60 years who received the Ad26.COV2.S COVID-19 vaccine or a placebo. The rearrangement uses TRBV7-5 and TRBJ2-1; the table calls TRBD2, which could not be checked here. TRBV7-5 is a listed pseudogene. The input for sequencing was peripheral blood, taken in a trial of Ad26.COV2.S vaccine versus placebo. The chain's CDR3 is CARRSGLAVLPNEQFF. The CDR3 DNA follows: TGTGCCAGAAGATCCGGTCTAGCGGTTCTCCCAAATGAGCAGTTCTTC.